The 24 T cell receptor beta chains listed next were all sequenced from one sample in a study of T-cell reconstitution after alpha-beta-depleted transplantation in children. TCRbeta library construction was performed incorporating unique molecular identifiers. From the PCR reads, TCRdb called clonotypes with MiXCR, one entry per CDR3 protein. The sample has some 600,000 distinct CDR3 sequences, 10% to 15% seen once. The source material was PBMCs, mostly from graft donor cells, sampled 360 days after TCRalphabeta/CD19-depleted stem cell transplant. Receptor source: a male patient between 10 and 17 years old who had a stem cell transplant for acute myeloid leukemia, so the T cells may come from the graft donor.

The CDR3: CASSGRSIAGTYRNEQFF. CDR3 in DNA: TGTGCCAGCAGCGGTCGATCAATAGCGGGAACCTATAGAAATGAGCAGTTCTTC. This chain uses TRBV7-2 with TRBJ2-1; 8 bases fit TRBD2. The germline gives CDR1 SGHTA, CDR2 FQGNSA. Trimming removed 5 bases from V and 7 bases from J; junction bases left unmatched: 19. The CDR3 runs 18 residues.

In DNA, the CDR3 is TGTGCCAGCAGCTTCCGGTCTTCCAACATTCAGTACTTC. Translated, it gives CASSFRSSNIQYF. The V call is TRBV14, the J call TRBJ2-4, with D unresolved. Germline CDR1 SGHDN, CDR2 FVKESK. The CDR3 totals 13 residues. Trimming took 5 bases from V and 7 from J, leaving 12 bases between them.

Ten or more counts support this clonotype. The chain has TRBV5-1 and TRBJ2-3; no definite D call. The CDR3 runs to 13 residues. Germline V gene lookup returns CDR1 SGHRS and CDR2 YFSETQ. The V end lost 5 bases, the J end lost 3 bases, and 10 bases lay between the germline ends. In DNA, the CDR3 is TGCGCCAGCAGATTCGCTGGGACAGATACGCAGTATTTT. Translated: CASRFAGTDTQYF.

This rearrangement joins TRBV3-1 to TRBJ1-1; D call uncertain. Trimming pared 4 bases from V and 1 base from J, leaving 10 bases between. The germline CDR1 and CDR2 sequences are LGHDT and YNNKEL (reference sequence). CDR3 length: 14 amino acids. CDR3 nucleotides: TGTGCCAGCAGCCTTCGACTGGGGAACACTGAAGCTTTCTTT. Translation: CASSLRLGNTEAFF. The complete variable domain, with remaining parts taken from reference TRBV3-1 and TRBJ1-1, reads DTAVSQTPKYLVTQMGNDKSIKCEQNLGHDTMYWYKQDSKKFLKIMFSYNNKELIINETVPNRFSPKSPDKAHLNLHINSLELGDSAVYFCASSLRLGNTEAFFGQGTRLTVV.

This clonotype was found a few times. The chain couples TRBV20-1 to TRBJ2-7; a weak D match, TRBD2 (5 bases). Germline V gives CDR1 DFQATT, CDR2 SNEGSKA (reference sequence). This CDR3 is built from 14 residues. V lost 3 bases and J 0 bases, leaving 12 bases between the germline ends. CDR3 in DNA: TGCAGTGCTAGCTGGGTTAGCGACTCCTACGAGCAGTACTTC. Amino acid sequence: CSASWVSDSYEQYF.

This clonotype turned up a few times. V is TRBV20-1 and J is TRBJ2-1; 10 bases agree with TRBD2. The CDR3 spans 15 residues. Unmatched junction bases numbered 16, after V lost 7 bases and J lost 10 bases. CDR1 is DFQATT and CDR2 is SNEGSKA in the germline V gene (reference sequence). CDR3 DNA sequence: TGCAGTGGAACACTCGGAACTAGCGGGATTGGGGAGCAGTTCTTC. The encoded protein is CSGTLGTSGIGEQFF.

This rearrangement joins TRBV28 to TRBJ2-3, with 10 bases matching TRBD2. The CDR3 extends over 18 amino acids. Germline assignment: CDR1 MDHEN and CDR2 SYDVKM. V lost 8 bases to trimming and J lost 0 bases; unmatched junction nucleotides: 14. DNA for the CDR3: TGTGCCAGCGGGCCGGCTAGCGGGAGCCACATAAGCACAGATACGCAGTATTTT. Protein sequence: CASGPASGSHISTDTQYF. Filled out from reference TRBV28 and TRBJ2-3, the complete variable domain reads DVKVTQSSRYLVKRTGEKVFLECVQDMDHENMFWYRQDPGLGLRLIYFSYDVKMKEKGDIPEGYSVSREKKERFSLILESASTNQTSMYLCASGPASGSHISTDTQYFGPGTRLTVL.

In this sample, this clonotype turned up a few times. The rearrangement uses TRBV29-1 and TRBJ2-7, with 7 bases fitting TRBD1. The junction had 13 bases not matched to a gene; V was cut back by 5 bases and J by 3 bases. This CDR3 has 15 amino acids. CDR1 SQVTM and CDR2 ANQGSEA come from the germline V gene. CDR3 loop: CSVTTTTGIIYEQYF. CDR3 coding DNA: TGCAGCGTTACCACAACGACAGGGATAATCTACGAGCAGTACTTC.

The V gene is TRBV11-3, the J gene TRBJ2-1, with 11 bases that match TRBD2. This CDR3 is 14 amino acids long. Per the germline V gene, CDR1 is SGHNT and CDR2 is YENEEA. V lost 7 bases to trimming and J lost 10 bases; unmatched junction nucleotides: 9. The CDR3 sequence is CASKLAGDLREQFF. CDR3 nucleotide sequence: TGTGCCAGCAAACTAGCGGGAGATCTACGGGAGCAGTTCTTC.

This clonotype was observed a few times. This sequence joins TRBV7-3 and TRBJ2-6, with D maybe TRBD1 (5 bases). The CDR3 covers 16 residues. From germline, CDR1 is SGHTA and CDR2 FQGTGA. The V end was cut by 2 bases, the J end by 4 bases, with 12 bases between. The CDR3 nucleotides read TGTGCCAGCAGCTTAGAATCTCGGACAGGGGCCAACGTCCTGACTTTC. Translated, it gives CASSLESRTGANVLTF.

This chain connects TRBV10-3 to TRBJ2-2, with 8 bases aligning to TRBD2. CDR1 and CDR2 from the germline V gene are ENHRY and SYGVKD. J lost 0 bases, V lost 6 bases, and 3 bases had no gene match. The CDR3 spans 15 residues. This chain's CDR3 is CAIRLGLANTGELFF. The CDR3 nucleotides read TGTGCCATCAGGCTGGGACTAGCGAACACCGGGGAGCTGTTTTTT.

This clonotype was counted many times. The chain couples TRBV28 to TRBJ2-7; D is possibly TRBD1 or TRBD2 (7 bases each). The CDR3 is 17 residues long. Trimming removed 7 bases at V and 3 bases at J, with 25 bases between. Germline values: CDR1 MDHEN, CDR2 SYDVKM. CDR3 loop: CASTLTGLAGRSYEQYF. CDR3 in DNA: TGTGCCAGCACATTGACAGGGTTAGCGGGTAGAAGCTACGAGCAGTACTTC. The complete variable domain, with remaining parts taken from reference TRBV28 and TRBJ2-7, reads DVKVTQSSRYLVKRTGEKVFLECVQDMDHENMFWYRQDPGLGLRLIYFSYDVKMKEKGDIPEGYSVSREKKERFSLILESASTNQTSMYLCASTLTGLAGRSYEQYFGPGTRLTVT.

Ten or more counts support this clonotype. The chain carries TRBV20-1 and TRBJ2-5; TRBD1 agrees at 8 bases. Germline V gives CDR1 DFQATT, CDR2 SNEGSKA (reference sequence). This CDR3 is 14 amino acids long. J was trimmed by 0 bases and V by 3 bases; bases with no gene match: 3. CDR3 residues: CSARRTGNQETQYF. CDR3 coding DNA: TGCAGTGCTAGGCGGACAGGGAACCAAGAGACCCAGTACTTC.

V gene TRBV29-1 combines with J gene TRBJ2-3, with a weak D call TRBD1 (6 bases). Germline V lookup: CDR1 SQVTM, CDR2 ANQGSEA. V lost 5 bases to trimming and J lost 0 bases, with 12 bases between them. The CDR3 consists of 14 residues. CDR3: CSVKGEPSTDTQYF. CDR3 DNA: TGCAGCGTTAAGGGGGAGCCAAGCACAGATACGCAGTATTTT.

The chain recombines TRBV18 with TRBJ2-7; no firm D call. The germline V gene encodes CDR1 KGHSH and CDR2 LQKENI. V was shortened by 0 bases and J by 2 bases, with 11 bases between the two germline ends. The CDR3 extends over 15 amino acids. CDR3 coding DNA: TGTGCCAGCTCACCACCGTCCAGGCTGACCTACGAGCAGTACTTC. Its protein product is CASSPPSRLTYEQYF.

This clonotype was detected many times. The chain links TRBV7-2 to TRBJ2-7; D assignment may be TRBD1 or TRBD2 (5 bases each). V was cut by 1 base and J by 0 bases, with 10 bases left in between. CDR3 length: 15 residues. CDR1 and CDR2 from the germline V gene are SGHTA and FQGNSA. The CDR3 region is CASSLVWGSSYEQYF. In nucleotides, the CDR3 is TGTGCCAGCAGCTTAGTGTGGGGGAGCTCCTACGAGCAGTACTTC.

This clonotype has just a few counts. J is TRBJ2-7 and V is TRBV29-1; D gene ambiguous. Per the germline V gene, CDR1 is SQVTM and CDR2 is ANQGSEA. CDR3 length equals 12 residues. Between the trimmed V and J ends, which lost 6 bases and 2 bases, there was a span of 11 bases. CDR3 residues: CSVRLLPYEQYF. CDR3 sequence (DNA): TGCAGCGTCCGACTCCTACCCTACGAGCAGTACTTC.

This clonotype has only a few counts. The gene calls are TRBV20-1 and TRBJ2-2, with TRBD2 matching 14 bases. The CDR3 is 15 amino acids. J lost 5 bases, V lost 5 bases, and 4 bases had no gene match. From germline, CDR1 is DFQATT and CDR2 SNEGSKA (reference sequence). DNA of the CDR3: TGCAGTGCTTTCCGGACTAGCGGGAGGACCGGGGAGCTGTTTTTT. It is translated as CSAFRTSGRTGELFF.

This rearrangement joins TRBV4-3 to TRBJ2-2; D may be TRBD2 (6 bases). CDR1 and CDR2 from the germline V gene are LGHNA and YSLEER. Trimming shortened V by 0 bases and J by 5 bases, and 13 bases separated the two germline ends. CDR3 size: 16 residues. As DNA, the CDR3 is TGCGCCAGCAGCCAAGACGGCGGGGTAGGAACCGGGGAGCTGTTTTTT. Its translation: CASSQDGGVGTGELFF.

Only a few counts were recorded for this clonotype. CDR3 sequence reads: CSASSSGRANNEQFF. The CDR3 region has the DNA TGCAGTGCTAGTAGTAGCGGGAGGGCAAACAATGAGCAGTTCTTC. This chain joins TRBV20-1 and TRBJ2-1; 11 nucleotides match TRBD2. The CDR3 runs 15 residues. Unmatched junction bases numbered 6, after V lost 3 bases and J lost 5 bases. Germline V gene lookup returns CDR1 DFQATT and CDR2 SNEGSKA (reference sequence).

The chain joins TRBV20-1 to TRBJ2-5, with D perhaps matching TRBD1 (6 bases). Per germline, CDR1 DFQATT and CDR2 SNEGSKA (reference sequence). The ends were cut back, 6 bases at V and 2 bases at J, with 19 bases in the middle. There are 15 residues in the CDR3. CDR3 in amino acids: CSAEPGTPTQETQYF. Here the CDR3 DNA reads TGCAGTGCGGAACCTGGGACACCCACACAAGAGACCCAGTACTTC.

This clonotype was counted between two and nine times. The chain uses TRBV28 and TRBJ1-1; D is unresolved. Trimming stripped 7 bases from V and 1 base from J, with 4 bases between. Germline CDR1 is MDHEN and CDR2 is SYDVKM. This CDR3 contains 11 residues. CDR3 nucleotide sequence: TGTGCCAGCATTCAGAACACTGAAGCTTTCTTT. It codes for CASIQNTEAFF.

At least ten counts were recorded for this clonotype. The rearrangement links TRBV20-1 to TRBJ2-1, with 11 bases identical to TRBD2. This CDR3 contains 14 residues. V shed 6 bases, J shed 5 bases, and the junction held 6 bases outside the gene matches. Germline V lookup: CDR1 DFQATT, CDR2 SNEGSKA (reference sequence). The CDR3 DNA follows: TGCAGTGCCTGCGGGACTAGCGGACACAATGAGCAGTTCTTC. It specifies CSACGTSGHNEQFF.

This clonotype was detected many times. V gene TRBV7-2 combines with J gene TRBJ2-1; TRBD2 matches 9 bases. The V gene's germline CDR1 is SGHTA and CDR2 FQGNSA. Trimming cost V 4 bases and J 7 bases; bases outside gene matches: 8. The CDR3 contains 15 residues. CDR3 residues: CASSSSGRYPNEQFF. The CDR3 DNA follows: TGTGCCAGCAGCTCCAGCGGGAGGTACCCTAATGAGCAGTTCTTC.